This T cell receptor (beta chain) originates from a study of blood T cell repertoires in COVID-19. Some clones are missing from TCRdb's copy, which holds only in-frame ones; the method was immunoSEQ multiplex PCR. Of more than 200,000 clones listed, about 84% are singletons. Unmatched junction bases numbered 5, after V lost 6 bases and J lost 7 bases. This CDR3 has 14 amino acids. Germline V lookup: CDR1 SGHTA, CDR2 FQGNSA. This TCR was recovered from a man aged 55 to 70 who had recovered from COVID-19. Sequencing was performed on PBMCs or T cells enriched from blood (not recorded which). J is TRBJ1-6 and V is TRBV7-2, with 8 positions matching TRBD1. CDR3 coding DNA: TGTGCCAGCAGTTCGGACAGGGCAAATTCACCCCTCCACTTT. It encodes CASSSDRANSPLHF.